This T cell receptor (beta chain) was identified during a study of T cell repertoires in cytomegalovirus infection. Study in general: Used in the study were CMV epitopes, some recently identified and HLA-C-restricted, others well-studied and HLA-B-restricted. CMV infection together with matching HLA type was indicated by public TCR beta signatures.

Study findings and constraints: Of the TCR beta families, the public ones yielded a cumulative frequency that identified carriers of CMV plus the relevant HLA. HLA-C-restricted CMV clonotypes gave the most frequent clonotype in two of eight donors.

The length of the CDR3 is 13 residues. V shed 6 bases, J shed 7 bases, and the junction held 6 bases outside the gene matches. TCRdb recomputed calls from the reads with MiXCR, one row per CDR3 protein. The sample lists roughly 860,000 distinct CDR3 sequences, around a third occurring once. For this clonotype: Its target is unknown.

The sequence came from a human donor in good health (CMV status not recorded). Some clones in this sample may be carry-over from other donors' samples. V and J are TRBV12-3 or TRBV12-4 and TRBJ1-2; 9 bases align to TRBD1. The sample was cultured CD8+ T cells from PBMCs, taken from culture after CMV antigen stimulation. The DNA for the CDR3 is TGTGCCAGCAGCCAAACAGGGGGCGGTGGCTACACCTTC. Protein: CASSQTGGGGYTF.